The 2 T cell receptor beta chains reported below all come from one sample, sequenced in a study of T-cell memory formation after mild COVID-19. TCRdb fed the 5' RACE reads into MiXCR, producing one record per CDR3 protein. This sample has over 10,000 distinct CDR3 sequences, with roughly 15% found just once. The sequencing sample was made of PBMCs or a T cell subset sorted from them (not recorded which). The receptors shown here come from a man between 18 and 29 years old who had mild COVID-19 (a few samples of this study predate the infection). Cell type and time point are not known.

This clonotype was counted many times. J is TRBJ2-2 and V is TRBV20-1, with 8 bases matching TRBD2. CDR1 and CDR2 from the germline V gene are DFQATT and SNEGSKA (reference sequence). The CDR3 runs 15 residues. The trim removed 3 bases at V and 7 bases at J, leaving 10 bases unmatched. CDR3 amino acids: CSASPLAGGDGELFF. In DNA, the CDR3 is TGCAGTGCTAGTCCATTGGCGGGGGGTGACGGGGAGCTGTTTTTT.

At least ten counts were recorded for this clonotype. The chain is built from TRBV11-3 and TRBJ2-3; maybe TRBD1 (7 bases). Germline CDR1 is SGHNT and CDR2 is YENEEA. Trimming took 2 bases from V and 0 from J, leaving 15 bases between them. The CDR3 is 17 amino acids. The CDR3 region is CASSLRRGRTSTDTQYF. CDR3 DNA: TGTGCCAGCAGCTTAAGGAGGGGGCGGACTAGCACAGATACGCAGTATTTT.